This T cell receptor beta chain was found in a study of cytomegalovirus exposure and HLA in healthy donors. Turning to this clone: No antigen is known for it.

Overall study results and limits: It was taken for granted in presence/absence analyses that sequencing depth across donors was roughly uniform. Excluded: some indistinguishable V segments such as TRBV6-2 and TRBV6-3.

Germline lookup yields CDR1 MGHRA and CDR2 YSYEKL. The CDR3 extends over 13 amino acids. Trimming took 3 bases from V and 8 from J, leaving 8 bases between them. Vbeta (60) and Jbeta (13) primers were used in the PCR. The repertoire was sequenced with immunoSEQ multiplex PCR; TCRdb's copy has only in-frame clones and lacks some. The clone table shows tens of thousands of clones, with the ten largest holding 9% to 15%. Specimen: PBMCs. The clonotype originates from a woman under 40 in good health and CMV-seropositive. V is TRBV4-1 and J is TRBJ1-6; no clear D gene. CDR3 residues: CASSHLTDSPLHF. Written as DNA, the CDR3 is TGCGCCAGCAGCCACCTTACAGATTCACCCCTCCACTTT.